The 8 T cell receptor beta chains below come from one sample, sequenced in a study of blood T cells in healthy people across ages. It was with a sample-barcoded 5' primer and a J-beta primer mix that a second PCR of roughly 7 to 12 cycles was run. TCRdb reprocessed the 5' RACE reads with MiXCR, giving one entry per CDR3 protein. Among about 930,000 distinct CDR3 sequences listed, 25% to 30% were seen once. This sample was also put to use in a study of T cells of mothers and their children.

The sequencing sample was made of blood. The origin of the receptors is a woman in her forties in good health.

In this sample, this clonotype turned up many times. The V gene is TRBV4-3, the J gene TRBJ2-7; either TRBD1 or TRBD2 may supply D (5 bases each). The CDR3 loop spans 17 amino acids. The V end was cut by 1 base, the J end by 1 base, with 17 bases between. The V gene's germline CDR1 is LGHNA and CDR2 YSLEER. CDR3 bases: TGCGCCAGCAGCCAAGCTTCCGGGACCCCAGCATCCTACGAGCAGTACTTC. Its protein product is CASSQASGTPASYEQYF.

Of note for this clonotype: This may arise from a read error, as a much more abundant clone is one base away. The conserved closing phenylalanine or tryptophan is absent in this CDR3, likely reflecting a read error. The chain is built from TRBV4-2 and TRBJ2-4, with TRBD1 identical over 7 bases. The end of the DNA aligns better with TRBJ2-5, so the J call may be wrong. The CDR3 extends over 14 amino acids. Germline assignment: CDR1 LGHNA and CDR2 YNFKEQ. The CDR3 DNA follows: TGTGCCAGCAGCCAAGATATCAGGGGGGAGACCCAGTACTGC. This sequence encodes CASSQDIRGETQYC.

This chain's CDR3 is CSARPQEGLQETQYF. In nucleotides, the CDR3 is TGCAGTGCTAGACCCCAAGAGGGCCTCCAAGAGACCCAGTACTTC. The rearrangement uses TRBV20-1 and TRBJ2-5; D is possibly TRBD2 (5 bases). The V end was cut by 2 bases, the J end by 1 base, with 14 bases between. There are 15 residues in the CDR3. Germline V gene lookup returns CDR1 DFQATT and CDR2 SNEGSKA (reference sequence).

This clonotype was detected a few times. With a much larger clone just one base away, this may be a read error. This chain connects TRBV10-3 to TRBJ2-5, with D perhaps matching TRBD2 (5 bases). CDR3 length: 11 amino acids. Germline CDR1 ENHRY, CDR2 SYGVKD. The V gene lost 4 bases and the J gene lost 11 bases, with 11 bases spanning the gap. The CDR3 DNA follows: TGTGCCATCAGTGTGAGGGATGAGCAGTACTTC. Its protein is CAISVRDEQYF.

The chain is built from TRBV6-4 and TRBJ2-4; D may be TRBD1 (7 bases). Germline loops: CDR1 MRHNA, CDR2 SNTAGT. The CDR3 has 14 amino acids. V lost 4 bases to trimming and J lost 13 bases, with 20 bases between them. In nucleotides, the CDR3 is TGTGCCAGCAGTGTTAGGCAGGGGGGATGTGAGCAGTACTTC. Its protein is CASSVRQGGCEQYF.

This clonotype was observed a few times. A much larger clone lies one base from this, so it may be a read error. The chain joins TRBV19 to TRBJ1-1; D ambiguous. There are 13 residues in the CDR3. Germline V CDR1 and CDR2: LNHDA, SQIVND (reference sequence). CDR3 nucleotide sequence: TGTGCCAGTAGTCCACGGGCGAACACTGCAGCTTTCTTT. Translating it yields CASSPRANTAAFF.

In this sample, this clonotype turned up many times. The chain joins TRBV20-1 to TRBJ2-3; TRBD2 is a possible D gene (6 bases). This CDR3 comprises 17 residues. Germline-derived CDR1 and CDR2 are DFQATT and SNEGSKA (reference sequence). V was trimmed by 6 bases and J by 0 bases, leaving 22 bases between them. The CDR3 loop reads CSAGDSRIGISTDTQYF. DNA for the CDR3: TGCAGTGCGGGGGACTCGAGGATTGGAATAAGCACAGATACGCAGTATTTT.

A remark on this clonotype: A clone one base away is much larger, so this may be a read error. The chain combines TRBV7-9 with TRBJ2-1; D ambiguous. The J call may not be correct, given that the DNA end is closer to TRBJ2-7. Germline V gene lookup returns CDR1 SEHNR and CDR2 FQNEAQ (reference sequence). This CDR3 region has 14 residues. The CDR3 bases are TGTGCCAGCAGCTTAGGGGTCTCCTACAATGAGCAGTACTTC. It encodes CASSLGVSYNEQYF.